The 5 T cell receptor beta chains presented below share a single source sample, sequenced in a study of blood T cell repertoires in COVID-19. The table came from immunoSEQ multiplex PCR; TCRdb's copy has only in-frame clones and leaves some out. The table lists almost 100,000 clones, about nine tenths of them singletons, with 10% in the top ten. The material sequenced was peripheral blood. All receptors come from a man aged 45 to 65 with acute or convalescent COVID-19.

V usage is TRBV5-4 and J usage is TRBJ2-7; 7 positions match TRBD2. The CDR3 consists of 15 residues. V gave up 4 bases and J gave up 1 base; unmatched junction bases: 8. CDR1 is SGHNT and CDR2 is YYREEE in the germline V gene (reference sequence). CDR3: CASSLSGLQSYEQYF. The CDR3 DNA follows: TGTGCCAGCAGCCTATCGGGACTACAATCCTACGAGCAGTACTTC. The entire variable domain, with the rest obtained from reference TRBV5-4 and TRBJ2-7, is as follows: ETGVTQSPTHLIKTRGQQVTLRCSSQSGHNTVSWYQQALGQGPQFIFQYYREEENGRGNFPPRFSGLQFPNYSSELNVNALELDDSALYLCASSLSGLQSYEQYFGPGTRLTVT.

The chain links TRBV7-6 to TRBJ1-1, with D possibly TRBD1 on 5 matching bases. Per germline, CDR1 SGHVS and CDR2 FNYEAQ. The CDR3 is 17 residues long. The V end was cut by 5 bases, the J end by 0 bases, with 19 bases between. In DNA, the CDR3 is TGTGCCAGCAGCCCTCACGCCGCGGGACTCTTGAACACTGAAGCTTTCTTT. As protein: CASSPHAAGLLNTEAFF. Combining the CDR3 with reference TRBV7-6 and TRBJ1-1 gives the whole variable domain GAGVSQSPRYKVTKRGQDVALRCDPISGHVSLYWYRQALGQGPEFLTYFNYEAQQDKSGLPNDRFSAERPEGSISTLTIQRTEQRDSAMYRCASSPHAAGLLNTEAFFGQGTRLTVV.

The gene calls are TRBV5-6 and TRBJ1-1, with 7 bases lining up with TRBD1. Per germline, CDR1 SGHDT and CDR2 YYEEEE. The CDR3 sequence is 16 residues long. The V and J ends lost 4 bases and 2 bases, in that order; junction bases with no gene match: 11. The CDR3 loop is CASSPQTGHGNTEAFF. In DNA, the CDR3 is TGTGCCAGCAGCCCTCAGACAGGGCACGGAAACACTGAAGCTTTCTTT.

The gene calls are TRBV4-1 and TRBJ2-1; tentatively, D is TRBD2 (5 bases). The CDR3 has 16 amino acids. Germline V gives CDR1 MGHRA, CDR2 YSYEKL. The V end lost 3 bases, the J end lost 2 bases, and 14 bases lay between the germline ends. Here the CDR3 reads CASSQGAGIAYNEQFF. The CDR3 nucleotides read TGCGCCAGCAGCCAGGGAGCCGGGATTGCCTACAATGAGCAGTTCTTC.

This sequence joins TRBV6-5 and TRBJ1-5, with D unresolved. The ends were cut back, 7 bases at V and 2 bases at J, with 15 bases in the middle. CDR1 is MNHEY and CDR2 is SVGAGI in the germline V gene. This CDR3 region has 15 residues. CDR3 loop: CASTTGIWGNQPQHF. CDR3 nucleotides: TGTGCCAGCACGACGGGGATTTGGGGCAATCAGCCCCAGCATTTT.